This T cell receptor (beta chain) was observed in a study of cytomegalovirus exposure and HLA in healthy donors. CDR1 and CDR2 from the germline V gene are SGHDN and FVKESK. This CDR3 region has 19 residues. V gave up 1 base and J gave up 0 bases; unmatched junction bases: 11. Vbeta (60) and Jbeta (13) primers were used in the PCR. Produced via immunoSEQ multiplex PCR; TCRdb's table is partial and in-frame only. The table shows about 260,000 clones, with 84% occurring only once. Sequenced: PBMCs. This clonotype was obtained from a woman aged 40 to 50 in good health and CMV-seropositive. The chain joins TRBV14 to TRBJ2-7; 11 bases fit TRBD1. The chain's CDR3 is CASSQGFKWGQGVSYEQYF. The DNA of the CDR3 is TGTGCCAGCAGCCAAGGATTCAAGTGGGGACAGGGGGTCTCCTACGAGCAGTACTTC.